These 7 T cell receptor beta chains were all obtained from the same sample, sequenced in a study of blood T cell repertoires in COVID-19. Clones were sequenced by immunoSEQ multiplex PCR, and TCRdb holds only the in-frame ones, with some missing. The sample has more than 100,000 clones, about 90% seen once. Sequenced material: peripheral blood. The receptors here all came from a human donor in a cohort sampled during active COVID-19.

The chain uses TRBV7-2 and TRBJ2-1; 14 nucleotides line up with TRBD2. The germline V gene has CDR1 SGHTA and CDR2 FQGNSA. The CDR3 length is 17 residues. Trimming cost V 1 base and J 5 bases; bases outside gene matches: 4. This chain's CDR3 is CASSLGLAGGPDNEQFF. The CDR3, as DNA: TGTGCCAGCAGCTTAGGACTAGCGGGGGGGCCGGACAATGAGCAGTTCTTC.

This rearrangement joins TRBV6-5 to TRBJ2-1; no reliable D call. The V gene's germline CDR1 is MNHEY and CDR2 SVGAGI. This CDR3 has 12 residues. The V gene lost 5 bases and the J gene lost 4 bases, with 6 bases spanning the gap. CDR3 coding DNA: TGTGCCAGCAGTCCCCGGTACAATGAGCAGTTCTTC. The encoded protein is CASSPRYNEQFF.

V usage is TRBV13 and J usage is TRBJ2-1, with 10 bases lining up with TRBD2. The length of the CDR3 is 18 residues. With V trimmed by 2 bases and J by 0 bases, 7 bases remained unmatched. Germline CDR1 is PRHDT and CDR2 is FYEKMQ (reference sequence). The DNA for the CDR3 is TGTGCCAGCAGCTTACTAGCGGGAGCGAGAACCTCCTACAATGAGCAGTTCTTC. Translated: CASSLLAGARTSYNEQFF.

The J gene is TRBJ2-5, the V gene TRBV7-9, with a tentative D call TRBD1 (5 bases). Between the trimmed V and J ends, which lost 4 bases and 7 bases, there was a span of 19 bases. The CDR3 has 15 amino acids. Germline CDR1 reads SEHNR; CDR2 reads FQNEAQ (reference sequence). The CDR3 reads CASSSPRQPPGTQYF. Here the CDR3 DNA reads TGTGCCAGCAGCTCCCCGAGACAGCCTCCCGGGACCCAGTACTTC.

The V call is TRBV30, the J call TRBJ2-1; possible D gene TRBD2, 6 bases. The CDR3 length is 15 residues. Per the germline V gene, CDR1 is GTSNPN and CDR2 is SVGIG (reference sequence). Trimming removed 3 bases at V and 0 bases at J, with 12 bases between. CDR3: CAWSDDGSSYNEQFF. In DNA form, the CDR3 reads TGTGCCTGGAGCGATGACGGGAGCTCCTACAATGAGCAGTTCTTC.

The CDR3 loop reads CASSSGYSSEKRSEQYF. CDR3 DNA sequence: TGCGCCAGCAGCTCGGGCTACTCTAGCGAGAAGAGGTCCGAGCAGTACTTC. The rearrangement links TRBV5-1 to TRBJ2-7; maybe TRBD2 (6 bases). V was shortened by 3 bases and J by 6 bases, with 25 bases between the two germline ends. Germline V gene lookup returns CDR1 SGHRS and CDR2 YFSETQ. The CDR3 consists of 17 residues. Full variable domain (remainder filled in from reference TRBV5-1 and TRBJ2-7): KAGVTQTPRYLIKTRGQQVTLSCSPISGHRSVSWYQQTPGQGLQFLFEYFSETQRNKGNFPGRFSGRQFSNSRSEMNVSTLELGDSALYLCASSSGYSSEKRSEQYFGPGTRLTVT.

This rearrangement joins TRBV19 to TRBJ2-4; perhaps TRBD2 as D (7 bases). The CDR3 has 16 residues. V gave up 10 bases and J gave up 0 bases, with 19 bases separating them. Germline lookup yields CDR1 LNHDA and CDR2 SQIVND (reference sequence). The CDR3: CATTFGGGLAKNIQYF. The DNA for the CDR3 is TGTGCCACCACGTTTGGGGGGGGCCTAGCCAAAAACATTCAGTACTTC.